This T cell receptor beta chain was identified during a study of chemoradiotherapy in HPV16-positive cancers. General study points: Non-HPV-specific T cells did not expand in tumors during treatment, whereas candidate HPV-specific clones and E7-related motifs did.

Produced via immunoSEQ multiplex PCR; TCRdb's table is partial and in-frame only. The sample includes about 14,000 clones, 89% of them seen just once. This clone was seen only once. Its antigen is still unknown. The germline V gene encodes CDR1 SGHTS and CDR2 YDEGEE. Trimming took 2 bases from V and 5 from J, leaving 13 bases between them. CDR3 length equals 14 residues. The material was tumor tissue, obtained from a patient who underwent chemoradiotherapy. The chain combines TRBV5-8 with TRBJ1-2; tentative D call: TRBD1 (6 bases). The clonotype originates from a human donor with HPV-associated anogenital cancer. The CDR3 region is CASSLTGLEYGYTF. The DNA of the CDR3 is TGTGCCAGCAGCTTAACAGGGCTTGAGTATGGCTACACCTTC.